This TCR beta chain stems from a study of Graves' ophthalmopathy and Graves' hyperthyroidism. The CDR3 consists of 17 residues. Germline V gene sequence: CDR1 SEHNR, CDR2 FQNEAQ (reference sequence). V lost 3 bases and J lost 2; bases outside the gene matches: 7. The authors amplified TCR beta CDR3 regions, and they did so from RNA transcripts for repertoire sequencing. Second-round multiplex PCR came after first-round RT-PCR with HTBI primers. TCRdb re-called the multiplex PCR reads with MiXCR, one entry per CDR3 protein. Of 650,000 to 900,000 distinct CDR3 sequences in the sample, approximately 40% were seen once.

The TCR was taken from an adult man with Graves' ophthalmopathy. V gene TRBV7-9 combines with J gene TRBJ1-3, with 10 bases matching TRBD1. The sample comprised peripheral blood. CDR3 nucleotide sequence: TGTGCCAGCAGCTTGGTTTGGACAGGGGGTACTGGAAACACCATATATTTT. Its translation is CASSLVWTGGTGNTIYF. Looking up the rest from reference TRBV7-9 and TRBJ1-3 gives the full variable domain: DTGVSQNPRHKITKRGQNVTFRCDPISEHNRLYWYRQTLGQGPEFLTYFQNEAQLEKSRLLSDRFSAERPKGSFSTLEIQRTEQGDSAMYLCASSLVWTGGTGNTIYFGEGSWLTVV.